This T cell receptor beta chain emerged from a study of T cell responses to AZD1222 COVID-19 vaccine. Study at large: Analysis merged second doses at about 4 or about 12 weeks. Broader study findings: Researchers took repertoire samples only after the peak T cell response had come. Only a handful of AZD1222 recipients, several in all, had baseline seropositivity.

In the case of this clone: Its specificity is not known.

Sequenced by immunoSEQ multiplex PCR; TCRdb stores in-frame clones only, minus some. Among 150,000 or so clones listed, approximately 85% were seen once. Sequenced here: peripheral blood, sampled on day 0 of AZD1222 vaccination. This TCR came from an adult in good health.

The CDR3 DNA reads TGTGCCAGCAGCTTAGGACAGGGGGCTGCGCAGCCCCAGCATTTT. Translating it yields CASSLGQGAAQPQHF. The chain recombines TRBV7-6 with TRBJ1-5; TRBD1 matches at 10 bases. Germline V gene sequence: CDR1 SGHVS, CDR2 FNYEAQ. The CDR3 spans 15 residues. V dropped 1 base and J dropped 7; count of bases not matched to a gene: 4.